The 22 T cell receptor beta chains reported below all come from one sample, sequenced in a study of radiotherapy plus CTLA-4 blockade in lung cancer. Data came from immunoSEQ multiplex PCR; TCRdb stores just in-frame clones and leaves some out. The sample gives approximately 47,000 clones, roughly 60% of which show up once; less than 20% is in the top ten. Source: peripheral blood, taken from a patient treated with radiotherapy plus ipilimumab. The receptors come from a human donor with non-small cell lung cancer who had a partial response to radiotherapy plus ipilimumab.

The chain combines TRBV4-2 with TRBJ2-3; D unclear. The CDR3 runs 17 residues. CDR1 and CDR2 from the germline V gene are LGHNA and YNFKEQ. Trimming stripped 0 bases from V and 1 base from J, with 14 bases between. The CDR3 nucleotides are TGTGCCAGCAGCCAAGATCCCAGCGAGTTCGGCACAGATACGCAGTATTTT. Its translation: CASSQDPSEFGTDTQYF.

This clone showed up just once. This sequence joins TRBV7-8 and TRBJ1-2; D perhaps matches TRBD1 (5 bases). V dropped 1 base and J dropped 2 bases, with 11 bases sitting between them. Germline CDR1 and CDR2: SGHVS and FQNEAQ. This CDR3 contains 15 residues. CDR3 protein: CASSLDRLLNYGYTF. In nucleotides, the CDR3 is TGTGCCAGCAGCTTAGACAGGCTCTTGAACTATGGCTACACCTTC.

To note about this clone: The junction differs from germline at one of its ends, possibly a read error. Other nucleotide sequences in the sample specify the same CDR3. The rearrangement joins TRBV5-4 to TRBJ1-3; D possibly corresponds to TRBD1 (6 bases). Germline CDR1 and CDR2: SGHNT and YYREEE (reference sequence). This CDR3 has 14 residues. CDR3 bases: TGTGCCAGTAGCTTTTCAGGGGCGGCAAACACCATATATTTT. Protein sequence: CASSFSGAANTIYF.

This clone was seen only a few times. The CDR3 sequence: CASSLGRMGEQYF. The CDR3 DNA sequence: TGTGCCAGCAGCTTAGGCAGAATGGGCGAGCAGTACTTC. The gene calls are TRBV7-2 and TRBJ2-5, with unresolved D. The DNA matches TRBJ2-7 better at its end, which makes the J call doubtful. CDR3 length: 13 amino acids. CDR1 and CDR2 (germline): SGHTA, FQGNSA.

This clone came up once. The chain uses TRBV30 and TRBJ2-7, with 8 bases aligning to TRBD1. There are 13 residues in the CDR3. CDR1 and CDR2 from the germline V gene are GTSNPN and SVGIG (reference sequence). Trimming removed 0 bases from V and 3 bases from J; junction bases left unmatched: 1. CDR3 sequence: CAWSVTGGYEQYF. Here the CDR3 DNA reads TGTGCCTGGAGTGTAACAGGGGGCTACGAGCAGTACTTC.

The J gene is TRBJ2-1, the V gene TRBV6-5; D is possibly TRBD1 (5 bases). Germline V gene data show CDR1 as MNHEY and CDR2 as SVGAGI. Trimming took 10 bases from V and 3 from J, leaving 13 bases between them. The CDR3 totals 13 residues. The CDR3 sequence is CATQVDSYNEQFF. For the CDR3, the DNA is TGTGCCACCCAAGTCGACAGCTACAATGAGCAGTTCTTC.

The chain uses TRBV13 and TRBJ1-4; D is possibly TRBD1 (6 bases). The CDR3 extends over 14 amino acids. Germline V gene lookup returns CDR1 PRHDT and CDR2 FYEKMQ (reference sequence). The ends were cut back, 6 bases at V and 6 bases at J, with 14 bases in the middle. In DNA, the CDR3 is TGTGCCAGCAGACCGGGACAAATGGATGAAAAACTGTTTTTT. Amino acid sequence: CASRPGQMDEKLFF.

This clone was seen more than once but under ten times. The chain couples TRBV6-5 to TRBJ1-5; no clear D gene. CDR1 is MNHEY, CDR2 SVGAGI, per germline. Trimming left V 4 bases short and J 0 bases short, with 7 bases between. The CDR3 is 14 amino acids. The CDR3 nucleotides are TGTGCCAGCAGTTTAGAATATAGCAATCAGCCCCAGCATTTT. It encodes CASSLEYSNQPQHF.

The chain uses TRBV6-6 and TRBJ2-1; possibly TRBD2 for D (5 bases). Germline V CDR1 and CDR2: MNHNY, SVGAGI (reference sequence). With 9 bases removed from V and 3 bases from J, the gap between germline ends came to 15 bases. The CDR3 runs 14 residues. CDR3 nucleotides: TGTGCCAGGTTTCAGGAGGAAAGCTACAATGAGCAGTTCTTC. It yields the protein CARFQEESYNEQFF.

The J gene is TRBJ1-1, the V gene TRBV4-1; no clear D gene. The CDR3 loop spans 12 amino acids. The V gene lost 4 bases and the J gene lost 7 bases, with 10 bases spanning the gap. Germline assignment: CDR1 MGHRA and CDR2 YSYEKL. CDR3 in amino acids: CASSRPGSEAFF. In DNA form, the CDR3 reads TGCGCCAGCAGCCGGCCGGGGAGTGAAGCTTTCTTT.

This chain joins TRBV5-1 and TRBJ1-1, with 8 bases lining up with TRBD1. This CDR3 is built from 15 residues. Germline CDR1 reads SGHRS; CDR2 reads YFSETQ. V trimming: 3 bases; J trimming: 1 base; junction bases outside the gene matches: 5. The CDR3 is CASSSGQAENTEAFF. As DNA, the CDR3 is TGCGCCAGCAGCTCGGGACAGGCAGAGAACACTGAAGCTTTCTTT.

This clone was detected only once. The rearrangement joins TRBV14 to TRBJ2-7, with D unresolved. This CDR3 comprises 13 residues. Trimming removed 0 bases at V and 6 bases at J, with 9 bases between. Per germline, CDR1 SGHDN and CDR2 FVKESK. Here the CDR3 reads CASSQDLRSEQYF. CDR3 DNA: TGTGCCAGCAGCCAAGATCTCCGGAGCGAGCAGTACTTC.

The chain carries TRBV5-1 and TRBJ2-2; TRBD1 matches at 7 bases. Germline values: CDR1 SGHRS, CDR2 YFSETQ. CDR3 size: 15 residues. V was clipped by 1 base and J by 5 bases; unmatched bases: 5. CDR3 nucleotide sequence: TGCGCCAGCAGCTTGACGTCGACAGGGACCGGGGAGCTGTTTTTT. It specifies CASSLTSTGTGELFF.

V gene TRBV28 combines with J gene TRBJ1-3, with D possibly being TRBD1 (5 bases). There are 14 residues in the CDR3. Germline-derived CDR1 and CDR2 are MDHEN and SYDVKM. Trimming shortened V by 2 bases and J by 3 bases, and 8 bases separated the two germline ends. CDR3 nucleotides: TGTGCCAGCAGTTTAGCAGGGATTGGAAACACCATATATTTT. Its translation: CASSLAGIGNTIYF.

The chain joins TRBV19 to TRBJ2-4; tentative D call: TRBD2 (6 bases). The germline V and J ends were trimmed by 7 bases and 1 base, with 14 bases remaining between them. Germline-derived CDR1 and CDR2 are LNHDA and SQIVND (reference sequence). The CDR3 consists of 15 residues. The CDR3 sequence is CASMELGGAKNIQYF. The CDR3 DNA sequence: TGTGCCAGTATGGAACTTGGGGGGGCCAAAAACATTCAGTACTTC.

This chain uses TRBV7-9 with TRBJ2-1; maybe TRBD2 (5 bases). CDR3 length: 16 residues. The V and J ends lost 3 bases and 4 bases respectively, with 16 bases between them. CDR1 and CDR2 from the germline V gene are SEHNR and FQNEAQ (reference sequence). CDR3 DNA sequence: TGTGCCAGCAGCTTCCGAGGGAGTCACGGGTACAATGAGCAGTTCTTC. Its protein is CASSFRGSHGYNEQFF.

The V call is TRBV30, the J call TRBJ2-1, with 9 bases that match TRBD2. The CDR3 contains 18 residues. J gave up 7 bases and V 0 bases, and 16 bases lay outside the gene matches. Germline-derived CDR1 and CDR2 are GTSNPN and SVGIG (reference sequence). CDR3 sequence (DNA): TGTGCCTGGAGTGTAATGCTATTGGGTAGCGGGAGCGGTAATGAGCAGTTCTTC. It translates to CAWSVMLLGSGSGNEQFF.

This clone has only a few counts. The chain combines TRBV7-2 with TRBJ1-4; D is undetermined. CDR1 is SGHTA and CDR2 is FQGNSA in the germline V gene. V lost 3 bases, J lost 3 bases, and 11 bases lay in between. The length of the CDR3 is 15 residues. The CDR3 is CASSFGGQPNEKLFF. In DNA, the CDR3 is TGTGCCAGCAGCTTTGGAGGTCAGCCTAATGAAAAACTGTTTTTT.

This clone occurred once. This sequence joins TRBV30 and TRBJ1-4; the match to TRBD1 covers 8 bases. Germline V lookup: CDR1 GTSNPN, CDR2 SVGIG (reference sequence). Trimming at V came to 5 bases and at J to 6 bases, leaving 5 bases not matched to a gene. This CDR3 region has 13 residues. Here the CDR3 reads CAWDRGLYEKLFF. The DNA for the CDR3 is TGTGCCTGGGACAGGGGACTTTATGAAAAACTGTTTTTT.

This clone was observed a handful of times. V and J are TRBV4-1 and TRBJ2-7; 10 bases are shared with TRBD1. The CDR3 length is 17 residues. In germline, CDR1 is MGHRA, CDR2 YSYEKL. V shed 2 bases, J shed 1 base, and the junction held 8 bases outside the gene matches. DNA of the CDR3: TGCGCCAGCAGCCAAAACGTCCGGACAGGGGGATCCTACGAGCAGTACTTC. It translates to CASSQNVRTGGSYEQYF.

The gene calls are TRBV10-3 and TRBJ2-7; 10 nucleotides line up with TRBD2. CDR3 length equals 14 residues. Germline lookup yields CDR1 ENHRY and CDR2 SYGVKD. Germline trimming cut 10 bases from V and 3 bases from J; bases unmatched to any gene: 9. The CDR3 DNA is TGTGCCACCTCCCCGGGACTAGCGAGCTACGAGCAGTACTTC. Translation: CATSPGLASYEQYF.

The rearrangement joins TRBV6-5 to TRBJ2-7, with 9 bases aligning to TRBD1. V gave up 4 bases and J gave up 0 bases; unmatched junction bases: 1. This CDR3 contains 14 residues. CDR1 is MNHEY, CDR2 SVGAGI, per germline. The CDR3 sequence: CASSWGQGSYEQYF. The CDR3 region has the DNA TGTGCCAGCAGTTGGGGACAGGGCTCCTACGAGCAGTACTTC.